This T cell receptor beta chain was identified in a study of CD8 T cells in ankylosing spondylitis. In making TCR beta libraries, quantitative 5'-RACE with molecular barcodes was used. TCRdb re-derived calls from the 5' RACE reads in MiXCR, one entry per CDR3 protein. The sample lists about 96,000 distinct CDR3 sequences, roughly 30% occurring once. Per the germline V gene, CDR1 is SGHTA and CDR2 is FQGNSA. The CDR3 is 14 residues long. V was cut by 2 bases and J by 4 bases, with 11 bases left in between. Ten or more counts support this clonotype. The antigen is not known. Notes on the study in general: A TCR beta motif of under ten highly homologous variants seemed to mark ankylosing spondylitis blood. Within matched ankylosing spondylitis synovial fluid, disease-linked clones were reportedly significantly enriched.

The sequencing input was blood, either unsorted or a sorted T cell fraction (not recorded which). This TCR derives from a male donor with ankylosing spondylitis or in good health (not recorded which). The rearrangement uses TRBV7-2 and TRBJ1-2, with a tentative D call TRBD1 (6 bases). CDR3 region: CASSLRGGIYGYTF. The CDR3, as DNA: TGTGCCAGCAGCTTACGAGGGGGAATCTATGGCTACACCTTC.